This entry concerns a single T cell receptor beta chain. The antigen is not known. CD45RO-negative CD8 cells positively selected for CCR7 made up the naive population, which excluded terminally differentiated effector memory CD45RA+ cells. Per germline, CDR1 SGDLS and CDR2 YYNGEE. V dropped 0 bases and J dropped 5 bases, with 12 bases sitting between them. The CDR3 covers 14 residues. Each replicate PCR on the sorted subsets used 200 to 250 ng DNA (approximately 33,000 T cell genomes). In the source study's methods: Owing to the provision of junction-only sequences devoid of quality scores by immunoSEQ, filtering differed. This table comes from immunoSEQ multiplex PCR, and its TCRdb copy is limited to in-frame clones, with some not included. The DNA was the basis for D and trimming; V, J and clone size are from that table. Among approximately 2,000,000 clones listed, over 85% were seen once. The data belong to a study of shared clonotypes between healthy human individuals. Looking at the study overall: Donors, aged 18 to 49, were two women and a few men.

Study observations and caveats: Sampling involved blood alone; tissue repertoires likely differ.

Material for sequencing was naive CD8+ T cells from PBMCs. The chain has TRBV9 and TRBJ2-7; D might be TRBD1 (6 bases). This TCR was recovered from a man in his late teens or twenties in good health. Some clones in this sample may be carry-over from other donors' samples. The CDR3 DNA follows: TGTGCCAGCAGCGTAGGGCAGGGGAAACACGAGCAGTACTTC. This gives the protein CASSVGQGKHEQYF.